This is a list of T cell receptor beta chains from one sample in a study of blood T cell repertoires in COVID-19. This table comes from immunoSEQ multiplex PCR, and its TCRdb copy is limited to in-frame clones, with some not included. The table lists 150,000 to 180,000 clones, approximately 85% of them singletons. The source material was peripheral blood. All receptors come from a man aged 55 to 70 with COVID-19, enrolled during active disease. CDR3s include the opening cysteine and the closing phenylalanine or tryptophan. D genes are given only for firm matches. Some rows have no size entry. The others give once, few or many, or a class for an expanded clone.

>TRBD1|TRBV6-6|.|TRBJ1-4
CASSYEGQGYEKLFF
TGTGCCAGCAGTTACGAGGGACAGGGATATGAAAAACTGTTTTTT
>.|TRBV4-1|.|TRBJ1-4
CASRPGASPATNEKLFF
TGCGCCAGCAGGCCAGGGGCTTCGCCTGCAACTAATGAAAAACTGTTTTTT
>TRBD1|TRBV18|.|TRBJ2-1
CASSPRSRQGFDEQFF
TGTGCCAGCTCACCAAGATCGAGACAGGGGTTTGATGAGCAGTTCTTC
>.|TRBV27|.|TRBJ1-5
CASGFEKGANSNQPQHF
TGTGCCAGCGGCTTCGAAAAAGGGGCCAATAGCAATCAGCCCCAGCATTTT
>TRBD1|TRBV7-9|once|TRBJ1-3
CASSPGTGSIYF
TGTGCCAGCAGCCCGGGGACAGGCTCGATATATTTT
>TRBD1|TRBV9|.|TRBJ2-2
CASSDSGTGIPNTGELFF
TGTGCCAGCAGCGATTCAGGGACAGGCATTCCGAACACCGGGGAGCTGTTTTTT
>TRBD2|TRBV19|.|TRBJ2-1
CASKSGGGDYNEQFF
TGTGCCAGTAAATCGGGCGGGGGGGACTACAATGAGCAGTTCTTC
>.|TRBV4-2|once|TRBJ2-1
CASSQLTGWSSYNEQFF
TGTGCCAGCAGCCAATTAACAGGGTGGAGCTCCTACAATGAGCAGTTCTTC
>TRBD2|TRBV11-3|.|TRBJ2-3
CASSLGLAVSTDTQYF
TGTGCCAGCAGCTTAGGACTAGCGGTCAGCACAGATACGCAGTATTTT
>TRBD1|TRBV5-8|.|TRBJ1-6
CASSLGAAGGGSPLHF
TGTGCCAGCAGCTTGGGGGCGGCAGGGGGCGGTTCACCCCTCCACTTT
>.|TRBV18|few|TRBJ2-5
CASSPIFDAETQYF
TGTGCCAGCTCACCAATATTCGATGCGGAGACCCAGTACTTC
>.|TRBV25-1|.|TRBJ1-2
CASGGREGIYGYTF
TGTGCCAGCGGGGGCAGGGAAGGAATCTATGGCTACACCTTC
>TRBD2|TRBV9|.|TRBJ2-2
CASSVVASGSTGELFF
TGTGCCAGCAGCGTAGTGGCTAGCGGGAGTACCGGGGAGCTGTTTTTT
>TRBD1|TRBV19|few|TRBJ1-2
CASSILDRVAYGYTF
TGTGCCAGTAGTATTTTGGACAGGGTGGCCTATGGCTACACCTTC
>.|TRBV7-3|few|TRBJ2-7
CASSLTVGTPAGEQYF
TGTGCCAGCAGCTTAACTGTCGGCACTCCTGCGGGGGAGCAGTACTTC
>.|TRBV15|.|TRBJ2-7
CATSRDRGSSYEQYF
TGTGCCACCAGCAGAGATAGGGGGAGCTCCTACGAGCAGTACTTC
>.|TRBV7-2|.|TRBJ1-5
CASSSGSGGNQPQHF
TGTGCCAGCAGCTCAGGGTCAGGCGGCAATCAGCCCCAGCATTTT
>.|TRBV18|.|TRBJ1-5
CASSTRQDRNQPQHF
TGTGCCAGCTCAACCAGACAGGATCGTAATCAGCCCCAGCATTTT
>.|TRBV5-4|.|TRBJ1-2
CASSLAGLIPSNYGYTF
TGTGCCAGCAGCTTGGCCGGTTTAATTCCCTCTAACTATGGCTACACCTTC
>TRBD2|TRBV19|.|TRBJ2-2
CASGLAGGGAGELFF
TGTGCCAGTGGACTAGCGGGAGGTGGGGCCGGGGAGCTGTTTTTT
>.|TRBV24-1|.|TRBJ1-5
CATSDSGQPQHF
TGTGCCACCAGTGATTCGGGGCAGCCCCAGCATTTT
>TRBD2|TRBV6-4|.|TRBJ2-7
CASTKTSGNHGPYYEQYF
TGTGCCAGCACCAAGACTAGCGGGAACCACGGCCCCTACTACGAGCAGTACTTC
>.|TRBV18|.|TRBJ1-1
CAAEGQGRAEAFF
TGTGCCGCTGAAGGGCAGGGCCGGGCTGAAGCTTTCTTT
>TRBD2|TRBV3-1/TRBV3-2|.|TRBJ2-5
CASSQAGGGPWETQYF
TGTGCCAGCAGCCAGGCCGGGGGGGGGCCTTGGGAGACCCAGTACTTC
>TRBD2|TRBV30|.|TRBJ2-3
CAWSSGLAGVVGTDTQYF
TGTGCCTGGAGTTCAGGACTAGCGGGAGTTGTTGGCACAGATACGCAGTATTTT
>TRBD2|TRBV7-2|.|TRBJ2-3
CATGREGKDTQYF
TGTGCCACCGGGAGGGAGGGGAAAGATACGCAGTATTTT
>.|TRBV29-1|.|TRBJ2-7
CSVEDPRTYEQYF
TGCAGCGTTGAAGATCCGAGGACCTACGAGCAGTACTTC
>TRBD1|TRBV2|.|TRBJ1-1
CASTTGVLNTEAFF
TGTGCCAGCACGACAGGGGTTTTGAACACTGAAGCTTTCTTT
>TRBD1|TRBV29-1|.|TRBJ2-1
CSGDSSYNEQFF
TGCAGCGGGGACAGTTCCTACAATGAGCAGTTCTTC
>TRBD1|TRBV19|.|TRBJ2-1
CASSIDHARALGTGGVGSYNEQFF
TGTGCCAGTAGTATAGATCACGCCCGGGCACTCGGGACAGGGGGAGTGGGGTCCTACAATGAGCAGTTCTTC
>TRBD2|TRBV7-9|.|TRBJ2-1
CASSLIGGGRSYNEQFF
TGTGCCAGCAGCTTAATAGGCGGGGGGCGTTCCTACAATGAGCAGTTCTTC
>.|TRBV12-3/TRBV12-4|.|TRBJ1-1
CASSRWAGRQAFF
TGTGCCAGCAGTCGATGGGCAGGGCGGCAAGCTTTCTTT
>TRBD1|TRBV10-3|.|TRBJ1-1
CAITGQEGTEAFF
TGTGCCATCACTGGACAGGAGGGGACTGAAGCTTTCTTT
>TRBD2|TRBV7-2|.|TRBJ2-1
CASSLVTSVTAGEQFF
TGTGCCAGCAGCTTAGTGACTAGCGTAACTGCCGGTGAGCAGTTCTTC
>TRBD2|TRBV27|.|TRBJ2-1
CASSGTSGQGEQFF
TGTGCCAGCAGTGGGACTAGCGGGCAGGGTGAGCAGTTCTTC
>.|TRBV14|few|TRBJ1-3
CASSRGTLLGNTIYF
TGTGCCAGCAGCCGAGGGACTTTACTTGGAAACACCATATATTTT
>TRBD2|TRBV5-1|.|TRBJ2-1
CASSLAGGSGSSYNEQFF
TGCGCCAGCAGCTTGGCCGGCGGTAGCGGGAGCTCCTACAATGAGCAGTTCTTC
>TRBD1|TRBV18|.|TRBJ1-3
CASSPGQANSGNTIYF
TGTGCCAGCTCACCCGGACAGGCGAACTCTGGAAACACCATATATTTT
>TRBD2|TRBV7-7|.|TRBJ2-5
CASSLAGGQGETQYF
TGTGCTAGCAGCCTAGCGGGGGGGCAGGGGGAGACCCAGTACTTC
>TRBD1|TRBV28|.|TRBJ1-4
CASRMDRVDEKLFF
TGTGCCAGCAGAATGGACAGGGTGGATGAAAAACTGTTTTTT
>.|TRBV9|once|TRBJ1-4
CASSRSHGATNEKLFF
TGTGCCAGCAGCCGATCCCACGGTGCAACTAATGAAAAACTGTTTTTT
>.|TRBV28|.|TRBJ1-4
CASSGPGATDGKLFF
TGTGCCAGCAGTGGACCCGGTGCGACAGACGGAAAACTGTTTTTT
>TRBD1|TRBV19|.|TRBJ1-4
CATSETGLNEKLFF
TGTGCCACCTCAGAGACAGGGCTTAATGAAAAACTGTTTTTT